A single count supports the clone carrying this T cell receptor beta chain. Its specificity is unknown. The CDR3 length is 14 residues. Germline assignment: CDR1 MGHRA and CDR2 YSYEKL. V lost 5 bases to trimming and J lost 4 bases; unmatched junction nucleotides: 8. The entry originates in a study of T-cell memory formation after mild COVID-19. Study information: There were largely donor-specific TCR clusters. General observations from the study: Some responding clones appeared in pre-infection memory, suggesting cross-reactive memory joined.

From 5'RACE with constant-segment primers came TCR alpha and TCR beta cDNA libraries that carried sample barcodes and UMIs. One entry per CDR3 protein, called by TCRdb with MiXCR from the 5' RACE reads. The data contain about half a million distinct CDR3 sequences, about 20% of them singletons. This receptor was obtained from an adult woman who had mild COVID-19 (a few samples of this study predate the infection). Cell type and time point are not known. Sequencing was performed on PBMCs or a T cell subset sorted from them (not recorded which). The V gene is TRBV4-1, the J gene TRBJ2-7; 7 nucleotides align to TRBD1. The CDR3 DNA reads as TGCGCCAGCAGCTCCCGGACAGGTGTGTACGAGCAGTACTTC. Its translation: CASSSRTGVYEQYF.